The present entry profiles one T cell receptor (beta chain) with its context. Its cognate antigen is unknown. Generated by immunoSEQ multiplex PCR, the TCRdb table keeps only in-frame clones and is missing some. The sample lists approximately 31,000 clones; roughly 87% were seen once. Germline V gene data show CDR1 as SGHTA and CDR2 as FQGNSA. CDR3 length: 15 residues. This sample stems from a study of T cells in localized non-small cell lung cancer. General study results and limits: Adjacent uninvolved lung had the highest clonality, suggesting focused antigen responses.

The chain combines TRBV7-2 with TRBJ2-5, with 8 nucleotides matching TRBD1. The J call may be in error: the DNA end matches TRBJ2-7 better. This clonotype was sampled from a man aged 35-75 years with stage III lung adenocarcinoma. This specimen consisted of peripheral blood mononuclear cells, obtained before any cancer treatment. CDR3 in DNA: TGTGCCAGCAGCTCCCCGACAGGGGCGGTGTACGAGCAGTACTTC. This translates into CASSSPTGAVYEQYF.